This T cell receptor beta chain was identified during a study of blood T cell repertoires in COVID-19. Across the whole study: COVID-19 samples, acute and convalescent, were from the United States, Italy and Spain.

The CDR3 extends over 15 amino acids. Per the study methods: Reference gene primer amplification yielded estimated nucleated cell counts. Assay: immunoSEQ multiplex PCR; the TCRdb copy retains only in-frame clones and omits some. V and J calls and clone size follow that table, whereas D and trimming were derived from the DNA. The table has roughly 250,000 clones, about 88% seen once. The chain uses TRBV21-1 and TRBJ2-3; TRBD2 reflects the table's D call only, with no check against the DNA. TRBV21-1 counts as a pseudogene. The sample consisted of peripheral blood. The sequence was obtained from a woman between 35 and 50 years old who had recovered from COVID-19. The CDR3 nucleotides are TGTGCCAGCAGCAAACGGGACTCCGACACAGATACGCAGTATTTT. Residues: CASSKRDSDTDTQYF.